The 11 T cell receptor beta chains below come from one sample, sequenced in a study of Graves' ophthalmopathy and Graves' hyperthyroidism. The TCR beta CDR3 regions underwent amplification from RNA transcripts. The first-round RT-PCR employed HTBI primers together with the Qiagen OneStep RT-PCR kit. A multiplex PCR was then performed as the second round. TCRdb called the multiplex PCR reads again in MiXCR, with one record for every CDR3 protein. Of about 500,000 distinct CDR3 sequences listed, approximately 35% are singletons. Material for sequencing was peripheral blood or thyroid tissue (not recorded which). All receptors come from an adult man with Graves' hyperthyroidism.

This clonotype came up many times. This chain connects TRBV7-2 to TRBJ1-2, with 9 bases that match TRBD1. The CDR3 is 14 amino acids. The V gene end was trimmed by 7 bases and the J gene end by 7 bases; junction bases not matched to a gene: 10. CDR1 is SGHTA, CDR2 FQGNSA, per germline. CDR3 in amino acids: CASTMDRGKLGYTF. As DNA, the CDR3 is TGTGCCAGCACCATGGACAGGGGAAAGCTTGGCTACACCTTC.

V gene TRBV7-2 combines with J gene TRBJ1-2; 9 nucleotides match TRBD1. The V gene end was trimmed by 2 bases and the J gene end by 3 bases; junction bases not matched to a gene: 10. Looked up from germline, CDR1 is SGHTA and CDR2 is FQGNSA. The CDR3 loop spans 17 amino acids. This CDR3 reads CASSLTGGASKDYGYTF. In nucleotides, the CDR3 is TGTGCCAGCAGCTTAACAGGGGGCGCATCCAAAGACTATGGCTACACCTTC.

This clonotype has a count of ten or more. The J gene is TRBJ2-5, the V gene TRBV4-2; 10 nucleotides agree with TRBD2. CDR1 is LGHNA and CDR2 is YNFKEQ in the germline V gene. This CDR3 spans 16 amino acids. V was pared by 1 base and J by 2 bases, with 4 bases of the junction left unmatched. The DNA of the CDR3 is TGTGCCAGCAGCCAAGTTAGTAGCGGGAGGCAAGAGACCCAGTACTTC. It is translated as CASSQVSSGRQETQYF.

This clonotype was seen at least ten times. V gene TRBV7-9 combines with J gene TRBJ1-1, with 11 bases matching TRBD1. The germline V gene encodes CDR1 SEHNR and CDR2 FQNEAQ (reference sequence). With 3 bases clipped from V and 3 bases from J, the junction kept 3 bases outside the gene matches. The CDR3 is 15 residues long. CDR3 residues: CASSFRDRGDTEAFF. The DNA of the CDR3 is TGTGCCAGCAGCTTCCGGGACAGGGGGGACACTGAAGCTTTCTTT.

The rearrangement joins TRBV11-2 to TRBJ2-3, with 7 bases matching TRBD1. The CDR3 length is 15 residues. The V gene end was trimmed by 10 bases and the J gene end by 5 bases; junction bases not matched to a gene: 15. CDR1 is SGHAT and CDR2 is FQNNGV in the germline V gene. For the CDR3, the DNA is TGTGCCATCTCAGGACAGGATTTAGGGAGAGATACGCAGTATTTT. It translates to CAISGQDLGRDTQYF.

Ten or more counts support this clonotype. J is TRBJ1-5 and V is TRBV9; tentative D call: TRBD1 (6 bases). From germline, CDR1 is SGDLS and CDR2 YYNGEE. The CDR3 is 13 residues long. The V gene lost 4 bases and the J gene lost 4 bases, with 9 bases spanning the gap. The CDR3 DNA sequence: TGTGCCAGCAGCTATACAGGGAATCAGCCCCAGCATTTT. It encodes CASSYTGNQPQHF.

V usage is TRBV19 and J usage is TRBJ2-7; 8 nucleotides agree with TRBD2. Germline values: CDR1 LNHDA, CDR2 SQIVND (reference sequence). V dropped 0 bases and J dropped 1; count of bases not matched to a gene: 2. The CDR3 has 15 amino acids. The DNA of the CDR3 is TGTGCCAGTAGTATAGACAGCGGGAGTTCCTACGAGCAGTACTTC. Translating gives CASSIDSGSSYEQYF.

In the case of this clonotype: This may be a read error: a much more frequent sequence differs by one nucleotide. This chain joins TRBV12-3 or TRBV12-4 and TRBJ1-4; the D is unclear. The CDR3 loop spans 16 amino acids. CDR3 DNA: TGTGCCAGCAGTTTAGCGTCAGGTGGCTTGAGGGAAAGACTGTTTTTT. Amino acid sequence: CASSLASGGLRERLFF.

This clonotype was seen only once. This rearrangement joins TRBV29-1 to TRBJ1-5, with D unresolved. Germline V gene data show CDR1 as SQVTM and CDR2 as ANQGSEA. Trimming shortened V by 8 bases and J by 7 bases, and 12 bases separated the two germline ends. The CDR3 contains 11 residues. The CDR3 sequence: CSLSGNQPQHF. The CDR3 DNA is TGCAGCTTGTCGGGGAACCAGCCCCAGCATTTT.

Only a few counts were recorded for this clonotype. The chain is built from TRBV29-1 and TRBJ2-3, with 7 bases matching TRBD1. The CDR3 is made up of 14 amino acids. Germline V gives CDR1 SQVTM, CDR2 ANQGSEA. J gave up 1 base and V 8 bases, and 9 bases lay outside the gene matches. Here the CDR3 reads CSTRQGSGTDTQYF. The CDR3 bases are TGCAGCACTAGACAGGGTTCGGGCACAGATACGCAGTATTTT.

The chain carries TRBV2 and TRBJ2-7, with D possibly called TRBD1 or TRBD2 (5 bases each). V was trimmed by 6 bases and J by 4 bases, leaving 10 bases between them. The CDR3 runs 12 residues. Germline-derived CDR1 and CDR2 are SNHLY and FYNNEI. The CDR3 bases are TGTGCCAGCAGGAGGGGCGGGTACGAGCAGTACTTC. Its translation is CASRRGGYEQYF.